The present T cell receptor (beta chain) was sequenced within a study of blood T cell repertoires in COVID-19. As for the study in general: COVID-19 samples, acute and convalescent, were from the United States, Italy and Spain.

CDR1 is SGDLS, CDR2 YYNGEE, per germline. There are 16 residues in the CDR3. With V trimmed by 4 bases and J by 3 bases, 13 bases remained unmatched. In the authors' methods: By means of reference gene primer amplification, nucleated cell counts were estimated. The data were produced by immunoSEQ multiplex PCR, yet TCRdb's version contains in-frame clones alone and is incomplete. The V and J calls and clone size come from that table; D and trimming were worked out from the DNA. Among about 150,000 clones, about 89% were seen once, and the ten largest hold about 6.5%. The receptor comes from a man of 80 years or more with acute or convalescent COVID-19. The source material was peripheral blood. The chain has TRBV9 and TRBJ2-7, with TRBD2 matching over 7 bases. CDR3 DNA: TGTGCCAGCAGCCCCGGATTAGCGTCGGGGGGCTACGAGCAGTACTTC. Its protein is CASSPGLASGGYEQYF.